This record concerns one T cell receptor (beta chain) sequence. What it recognizes is unknown. This sample is drawn from a study of shared clonotypes between healthy human individuals. Findings of the study overall: Clonotypes which were not shared had lower generation probabilities than clonotypes that all four donors shared.

The donors were all Caucasian adults (living in Nashville, Tennessee). The investigators split CD4+ cells into a CD45RA+ naive subset and a CD45RA-negative memory subset. Evenly divided among several immunoSEQ plates was the genomic DNA of each subset. Generated by immunoSEQ multiplex PCR, the TCRdb table keeps only in-frame clones and is missing some. The table has approximately 2,000,000 clones, just under 95% seen once. The specimen sequenced was naive CD4+ T cells from PBMCs. Sample subset: CD45RA+ positively selected. This receptor was obtained from a man younger than 30 in good health. Some clones in this sample may be carry-over from other donors' samples.

Here the CDR3 reads CSVVGTPARGQQGQTYEQYF. CDR3 in DNA: TGCAGCGTTGTTGGTACCCCCGCGCGGGGCCAGCAGGGTCAGACCTACGAGCAGTACTTC. The chain is built from TRBV29-1 and TRBJ2-7; D perhaps matches TRBD2 (6 bases). V lost 4 bases, J lost 2 bases, and 33 bases lay in between. The CDR3 loop spans 20 amino acids. Germline CDR1 SQVTM, CDR2 ANQGSEA.